Listed below are T cell receptor beta chains from one sample, sequenced in a study of vaccination and CD4 T cells after COVID-19. No antigen is known for these receptors. Each CDR3 protein gets one entry after TCRdb re-called the PCR reads with MiXCR. The sample includes 6,000 to 7,500 distinct CDR3 sequences, 41% of them seen just once. The sample taken for sequencing was CD4+ T cells from blood, cultured in vitro. These receptors originate from a human donor in good health. CDR3s include the opening cysteine and the closing phenylalanine or tryptophan. The order of the fields is V gene, J gene, clone size, D gene, CDR3 DNA, CDR3 protein. A D gene is named only where the DNA matches it firmly. Expanded clones get a size class; other rows say once, few or many, or leave the size out.

>TRBV27|TRBJ2-5|.|.
TGTGCCAGCAGTTTGGGTCGGGGTAGGGGGACCCAGTACTTC
CASSLGRGRGTQYF
>TRBV2|TRBJ1-2|few|TRBD1
TGTGCCAGCAAAGGGGGCCTGGGCTACACCTTC
CASKGGLGYTF
>TRBV7-9|TRBJ1-1|few|.
TGTGCCAGCAGCGCCAGGTTGAACACTGAAGCTTTCTTT
CASSARLNTEAFF
>TRBV5-1|TRBJ2-1|.|.
TGCGCCAGCAGCTTAAGCGGTAGCTCCTACAATGAGCAGTTCTTC
CASSLSGSSYNEQFF
>TRBV5-1|TRBJ2-1|once|.
TGCGCCAGCAGGGCAGGGGGGGAAGTTGAGCAGTTCTTC
CASRAGGEVEQFF
>TRBV11-2|TRBJ1-1|.|.
TGTGCCAGCAGCCCTCAGAGGAACACTGAAGCTTTCTTT
CASSPQRNTEAFF
>TRBV20-1|TRBJ2-1|.|TRBD2
TGCAGTGCTAGGCAAGCTAGCGGGGGAAATGAGCAGTTCTTC
CSARQASGGNEQFF
>TRBV20-1|TRBJ1-5|.|.
TGCAGTGCGGCCGCGACCTCCAATCTGCCCCAGCATTTT
CSAAATSNLPQHF
>TRBV30|TRBJ1-2|few|.
TGTGCCTGGCAGACCGGGAGGAACGGTTACACCTTC
CAWQTGRNGYTF
>TRBV20-1|TRBJ2-5|few|TRBD2
TGCAGTGCTAGAGATAGCGGGGGGGTAGAGACCCAGTACTTC
CSARDSGGVETQYF
>TRBV5-6|TRBJ2-7|.|.
TGTGCCAGCGCACGGGACTTCAGCTACGAGCAGTACTTC
CASARDFSYEQYF
>TRBV6-1|TRBJ1-1|.|.
TGTGCCAGCACCATCCCGGAAAACACTGAAGCTTTCTTT
CASTIPENTEAFF
>TRBV9|TRBJ1-1|.|.
TGTGCCAGCAGCAGAACAGGAACTGAAGCTTTCTTT
CASSRTGTEAFF
>TRBV20-1|TRBJ2-3|few|.
TGCAGTGCTAGAGATGGACGACAGATAACAGATACGCAGTATTTT
CSARDGRQITDTQYF
>TRBV27|TRBJ1-1|few|.
TGTGCCAGCAGTGGCCGGGACTTTGAAGCTTTCTTT
CASSGRDFEAFF
>TRBV2|TRBJ1-1|.|.
TGTGCCAGCAGTATGGAGGGGCGGGAAACTGAAGCTTTCTTT
CASSMEGRETEAFF
>TRBV5-4|TRBJ2-7|.|.
TGTGCCAGGGGCGAATGGGGAAGCGAGCAGTACTTC
CARGEWGSEQYF
>TRBV7-3|TRBJ2-1|few|.
TGTGCCAGCAGCGTTAGGGCCGGCAATGAGCAGTTCTTC
CASSVRAGNEQFF
>TRBV6-1|TRBJ1-2|.|.
TGTGCCAGCAGGCCACCCCCGGGTGGAGGGTATGGCTACACCTTC
CASRPPPGGGYGYTF
>TRBV6-1|TRBJ1-2|.|TRBD1
TGTGCCAGCAGTGCCTCCGGGACAGGGGATCTTGGCTACACCTTC
CASSASGTGDLGYTF
>TRBV20-1|TRBJ2-1|.|.
TGCAGTGCTATGGTTCGGGGCTCCTACAATGAGCAGTTCTTC
CSAMVRGSYNEQFF
>TRBV10-3|TRBJ1-3|.|.
TGTGCCATCAGTGGGACGGCAGGAAACACCATATATTTT
CAISGTAGNTIYF
>TRBV7-9|TRBJ2-7|.|.
TGTGCCAGCAGCTTATCAGGGGCCTTCTACGAGCAGTACTTC
CASSLSGAFYEQYF
>TRBV7-9|TRBJ1-1|.|.
TGTGCCAGCAGCGTCCTCCTGAACACTGAAGCTTTCTTT
CASSVLLNTEAFF
>TRBV29-1|TRBJ1-2|.|.
TGCAGCGTTGAAGAGAGGGCCAGGTACGGCTACACCTTC
CSVEERARYGYTF
>TRBV6-1|TRBJ1-5|.|.
TGTGCCAGCAGTGAAATTAGATATAGCAATCAGCCCCAGCATTTT
CASSEIRYSNQPQHF
>TRBV27|TRBJ1-1|.|TRBD1
TGTGCCAGCAGTCTAAGGACAGGGTCCACTGAAGCTTTCTTT
CASSLRTGSTEAFF
>TRBV20-1|TRBJ2-7|.|.
TGCAGTGCTACAGGGACCTCCTACGAGCAGTACTTC
CSATGTSYEQYF
>TRBV10-1|TRBJ1-2|.|.
TGCGCCAGCAGTGAGTGGCCGGGGCGCAGCTATGGCTACACCTTC
CASSEWPGRSYGYTF
>TRBV20-1|TRBJ1-5|few|.
TGCAGTGCTAGGCGGGGAGTTGATCAGCCCCAGCATTTT
CSARRGVDQPQHF
>TRBV15|TRBJ1-1|.|.
TGTGCCACCAGCAGGCCTCCAGAGGCGAATATGGCTTTCTTT
CATSRPPEANMAFF
>TRBV30|TRBJ1-6|.|.
TGTGCCTGGCGGTTTAAATCAGAACCCCTCCACTTT
CAWRFKSEPLHF
>TRBV12-3/TRBV12-4|TRBJ1-5|once|.
TGTGCCAGCAGTGACGGGTATCAGCCCCAGCATTTT
CASSDGYQPQHF
>TRBV14|TRBJ1-1|.|TRBD1
TGTGCCAGCAGCACTCAACACGGAGGGGGCTCTGAAGCTTTCTTT
CASSTQHGGGSEAFF
>TRBV6-5|TRBJ1-1|few|.
TGTGCCAGCAGTTACTCGCCGGATATGAACACTGAAGCTTTCTTT
CASSYSPDMNTEAFF
>TRBV6-4|TRBJ2-3|medium-sized|TRBD2
TGTGCCAGCAGTGCCCCCGGGACTAGCGGGGGGGCCGAGGGCACAGATACGCAGTATTTT
CASSAPGTSGGAEGTDTQYF
>TRBV19|TRBJ1-1|.|.
TGTGCCAGTAGTATTCTGGAAGAGGGGAACACTGAAGCTTTCTTT
CASSILEEGNTEAFF
>TRBV19|TRBJ1-5|.|.
TGTGCCAGTAGTCCGGGGCTGAGCAATCAGCCCCAGCATTTT
CASSPGLSNQPQHF
>TRBV7-2|TRBJ1-2|.|TRBD1
TGTGCCAGCAGCTTAGTCCAGGGGGGTGGCTACACCTTC
CASSLVQGGGYTF
>TRBV7-8|TRBJ2-1|few|.
TGTGCCAGTGGTTGGGGGACAACGGGCAATGAGCAGTTCTTC
CASGWGTTGNEQFF
>TRBV19|TRBJ2-7|.|TRBD1
TGTGCCAGTAGTCCAAAGAACAGGGGGAGAGCCTACGAGCAGTACTTC
CASSPKNRGRAYEQYF
>TRBV7-3|TRBJ1-5|.|.
TGTGCCAGCAGCTTAATCCCAGGGGTTCAGCCCCAGCATTTT
CASSLIPGVQPQHF
>TRBV12-3/TRBV12-4|TRBJ1-2|.|.
TGTGCCAGCAGCCCACTGGGCTATGGCTACACCTTC
CASSPLGYGYTF
>TRBV5-4|TRBJ1-1|once|.
TGTGCCAGCAGCTTGGTAGGGTTAAGGAACACTGAAGCTTTCTTT
CASSLVGLRNTEAFF
>TRBV2|TRBJ2-7|.|.
TGTGCCAGCAGTGAAGCGCCAATCTTCGCGGCGGGCAACCTCTACGAGCAGTACTTC
CASSEAPIFAAGNLYEQYF
>TRBV12-3/TRBV12-4|TRBJ2-7|few|.
TGTGCCAGCAGTTTAGGCACCTTGACCTACGAGCAGTACTTC
CASSLGTLTYEQYF
>TRBV5-1|TRBJ2-5|.|TRBD2
TGCGCCAGCAGCTTGATTCTAGCGGGGGGGCAAGAGACCCAGTACTTC
CASSLILAGGQETQYF
>TRBV20-1|TRBJ1-5|.|.
TGCAGTGCTAGGTCGAACAGGGTGGGTGGTCAGCCCCAGCATTTT
CSARSNRVGGQPQHF
>TRBV6-1|TRBJ2-7|.|TRBD1
TGTGCCAGCAGCCCCGGGACAGGTCGTGCCCAGTACTTC
CASSPGTGRAQYF
>TRBV20-1|TRBJ1-5|few|TRBD1
TGCAGTGCTAGAGAGCCCAGGACAGGACATAGCAATCAGCCCCAGCATTTT
CSAREPRTGHSNQPQHF
>TRBV7-2|TRBJ1-1|.|.
TGTGCCAGCAGCCGCCCCGGGACCCGGACCACTGAAGCTTTCTTT
CASSRPGTRTTEAFF
>TRBV7-6|TRBJ2-5|few|TRBD2
TGTGCCAGCAGCTTTCCCGGACTAGCGGGGCAAGAGACCCAGTACTTC
CASSFPGLAGQETQYF
>TRBV10-2|TRBJ1-5|few|.
TGCGCCAGCAGTGAGAATGCCTATCAGCCCCAGCATTTT
CASSENAYQPQHF